This TCR beta chain came from a study of T cell repertoires in cytomegalovirus infection. Study information: In public TCR beta signatures, there were indications of both CMV infection and matching HLA type.

V was pared by 0 bases and J by 9 bases, with 20 bases of the junction left unmatched. CDR3 length: 20 residues. Per the germline V gene, CDR1 is DFQATT and CDR2 is SNEGSKA (reference sequence). Remarks on this clonotype: Its antigen remains unidentified.

MiXCR, run by TCRdb on the reads, gives a single entry per CDR3 protein. The table has roughly 860,000 distinct CDR3 sequences, around a third seen once. The sequence derives from a human donor in good health (CMV status not recorded). Some clones in this sample may be carry-over from other donors' samples. The sample in question was cultured CD8+ T cells from PBMCs, obtained from culture after CMV antigen stimulation. This chain connects TRBV20-1 to TRBJ1-6; TRBD1 matches at 10 bases. Here the CDR3 DNA reads TGCAGTGCTAGAGACCTCCGGGACAGGGGAGGTGTAGATAGAGGTTCACCCCTCCACTTT. Its translation is CSARDLRDRGGVDRGSPLHF.